This T cell receptor (beta chain) appears in the sequencing data of a study of blood T cells in healthy people across ages. Findings of the study overall: PBMCs went unsorted, and a conclusive naive versus antigen-experienced comparison was therefore prevented.

As to this clonotype: Its antigen remains unidentified.

A J-beta primer mix and a sample-barcoded 5' primer were used in a second PCR of about 6 to 12 cycles. All cDNA molecules were each tagged by a template-switch adaptor with 12 random nucleotides. TCRdb called the 5' RACE reads again in MiXCR, with one record for every CDR3 protein. The sample gives hundreds of thousands of distinct CDR3 sequences, approximately 53% of which show up once; roughly 26% is in the top ten. The V gene lost 3 bases and the J gene lost 3 bases, with 18 bases spanning the gap. Germline V gene lookup returns CDR1 MDHEN and CDR2 SYDVKM. The CDR3 is 16 amino acids. The rearrangement joins TRBV28 to TRBJ2-7, with D tentatively TRBD2 (5 bases). The TCR sequence derives from a man in his forties or fifties in good health. Sequences were obtained from blood. The CDR3 DNA reads as TGTGCCAGCAGTTTGACCCCCTCGAGGGCACTCTACGAGCAGTACTTC. Its translation: CASSLTPSRALYEQYF.